The 26 T cell receptor beta chains reported below all come from one sample, sequenced in a study of CD8+ T cells in alopecia areata (dated by TCRdb to about 2018). To prepare the library, the immunoSEQ multiplex PCR assay was applied. RNA was extracted from all samples and reverse transcribed into cDNA, which served as template for TCR sequencing. The source is immuneACCESS, and TCRdb retained only in-frame sequences with V and J called. Part of the clones is not carried over; for the studies checked, unresolved V genes explain less than half of this, and the remainder is unexplained. Present in this sample are around 140,000 clones, 40% to 55% of which were seen just once. Jointly, the top ten make up about 1% of the sample. The time point label, as the study defines it: baseline before oral tofacitinib. The sequencing used CD4+ T cells sorted from blood, collected at week 0. These receptors all stem from a human donor with alopecia areata.

The chain is built from TRBV9 and TRBJ1-5, with no clear D. The germline CDR1 and CDR2 sequences are SGDLS and YYNGEE. CDR3 length: 10 amino acids. Trimming removed 0 bases from V and 15 bases from J, with 7 bases in between. The CDR3 protein is CASSVEMRHF. In nucleotides, the CDR3 is TGTGCCAGCAGCGTAGAAATGAGGCATTTT. Full variable domain (missing parts from reference TRBV9 and TRBJ1-5): DSGVTQTPKHLITATGQRVTLRCSPRSGDLSVYWYQQSLDQGLQFLIQYYNGEERAKGNILERFSAQQFPDLHSELNLSSLELGDSALYFCASSVEMRHFGDGTRLSIL.

This chain uses TRBV4-2 with TRBJ2-4, with 8 bases that match TRBD2. Germline V CDR1 and CDR2: LGHNA, YNFKEQ. CDR3 length: 18 residues. The V segment lost 0 bases and the J segment 0 bases; nucleotides outside the gene matches: 7. This CDR3 reads CASSQESDTSGAKNIQYF. CDR3 DNA sequence: TGTGCCAGCAGCCAAGAGAGTGACACTAGCGGAGCCAAAAACATTCAGTACTTC.

The chain recombines TRBV7-9 with TRBJ1-2; possibly TRBD1 for D (5 bases). CDR1 and CDR2 (germline): SEHNR, FQNEAQ (reference sequence). The CDR3 covers 14 residues. Trimming took off 4 bases at V and 7 bases at J, with 16 bases between the two ends. The CDR3 DNA reads TGTGCCAGCAGCTCCATCCGGGACTTAGGTGGCTACACCTTC. As protein: CASSSIRDLGGYTF.

The chain employs TRBV30 and TRBJ2-5, with D perhaps matching TRBD2 (6 bases). The germline V gene encodes CDR1 GTSNPN and CDR2 SVGIG (reference sequence). V was cut by 3 bases and J by 5 bases, with 13 bases left in between. CDR3 size: 13 residues. CDR3 amino acids: CAWRDRGGETQYF. The CDR3, as DNA: TGTGCCTGGAGGGACCGGGGAGGCGAGACCCAGTACTTC.

Remarks on this clone: At one boundary the junction diverges from the germline segment, which might be a read error. The chain carries TRBV6-5 and TRBJ2-1; tentative D call: TRBD1 (5 bases). CDR1 is MNHEY and CDR2 is SVGAGI in the germline V gene. This CDR3 is 10 amino acids long. CDR3 protein: CASRGLGSIF. CDR3 nucleotides: TGTGCCAGCAGGGGGCTAGGAAGTATCTTC.

This chain links TRBV5-1 with TRBJ1-1; D remains ambiguous. In germline, CDR1 is SGHRS, CDR2 YFSETQ. The V and J ends lost 4 bases and 1 base respectively, with 14 bases between them. This CDR3 comprises 15 residues. CDR3 residues: CASSLTGVRNTEAFF. The CDR3 DNA is TGCGCCAGCAGCCTTACCGGGGTCCGGAACACTGAAGCTTTCTTT.

In this sample, this clone turned up a few times. The chain has TRBV29-1 and TRBJ2-7; maybe TRBD2 (6 bases). V lost 0 bases and J lost 3, with 12 bases in between. The CDR3 covers 14 residues. The germline V gene has CDR1 SQVTM and CDR2 ANQGSEA. The CDR3 DNA is TGCAGCGTTGAAGATCAGCGGAGGGGCTACGAGCAGTACTTC. Its protein is CSVEDQRRGYEQYF.

This clone came up a few times. The V and J genes are TRBV30 and TRBJ2-5, with TRBD2 matching 9 bases. The CDR3 totals 14 residues. The V segment lost 5 bases and the J segment 5 bases; nucleotides outside the gene matches: 9. Per the germline V gene, CDR1 is GTSNPN and CDR2 is SVGIG (reference sequence). CDR3 nucleotide sequence: TGTGCCTGGCGCGGGCTAGCGGGGACGGAGACCCAGTACTTC. This translates into CAWRGLAGTETQYF.

The chain is built from TRBV9 and TRBJ2-5, with D tentatively TRBD1 (5 bases). Trimming removed 0 bases at V and 4 bases at J, with 10 bases between. The CDR3 is made up of 14 amino acids. From germline, CDR1 is SGDLS and CDR2 YYNGEE. This CDR3 is CASSVGGARETQYF. CDR3 sequence (DNA): TGTGCCAGCAGCGTAGGTGGGGCTCGAGAGACCCAGTACTTC.

This clone was counted only a few times. The chain's CDR3 is CSVQGATNEKLFF. CDR3 nucleotide sequence: TGCAGCGTTCAGGGGGCAACTAATGAAAAACTGTTTTTT. This chain links TRBV29-1 with TRBJ1-4; 7 bases are a match to TRBD1. The CDR3 is made up of 13 amino acids. Losses at the gene ends were 5 bases for V and 0 bases for J; bases not matched to a gene: 0. The germline V gene encodes CDR1 SQVTM and CDR2 ANQGSEA.

This rearrangement joins TRBV30 to TRBJ1-1; D may be TRBD1 (6 bases). CDR3 length: 13 residues. Germline lookup yields CDR1 GTSNPN and CDR2 SVGIG (reference sequence). V was pared by 0 bases and J by 4 bases, with 9 bases between. CDR3 sequence: CAWSVGARTEAFF. CDR3 nucleotides: TGTGCCTGGAGTGTGGGGGCCCGCACTGAAGCTTTCTTT. Variable domain in full (rest from reference TRBV30 and TRBJ1-1): SQTIHQWPATLVQPVGSPLSLECTVEGTSNPNLYWYRQAAGRGLQLLFYSVGIGQISSEVPQNLSASRPQDRQFILSSKKLLLSDSGFYLCAWSVGARTEAFFGQGTRLTVV.

Only a few counts were recorded for this clone. The V call is TRBV2, the J call TRBJ2-1, with TRBD2 matching 12 bases. Germline V lookup: CDR1 SNHLY, CDR2 FYNNEI. The CDR3 loop spans 15 amino acids. J gave up 7 bases and V 6 bases, and 7 bases lay outside the gene matches. In nucleotides, the CDR3 is TGTGCCAGCAGCCCACTCACTAGCGGGAGGAATGAGCAGTTCTTC. It codes for CASSPLTSGRNEQFF.

The genes are TRBV7-9 and TRBJ1-1; D perhaps matches TRBD1 (6 bases). V was pared by 1 base and J by 5 bases, with 20 bases between. There are 17 residues in the CDR3. Germline-derived CDR1 and CDR2 are SEHNR and FQNEAQ (reference sequence). The CDR3 DNA is TGTGCCAGCAGCTTAGTTAAGGGGGGCATGAGTAGTACTGAAGCTTTCTTT. As protein: CASSLVKGGMSSTEAFF.

In this sample, this clone turned up once. For the CDR3, the DNA is TGCGCCAGCAGCCACCGGGACAGGGGGGACTATGGCTACACCTTC. Amino acid sequence: CASSHRDRGDYGYTF. The chain combines TRBV5-1 with TRBJ1-2, with 11 nucleotides matching TRBD1. The CDR3 runs to 15 residues. Germline-derived CDR1 and CDR2 are SGHRS and YFSETQ. V shed 4 bases and J 3 bases; nucleotides not matched to a gene: 5.

This clone has just a few counts. The chain has TRBV4-3 and TRBJ2-6; D is undetermined. The CDR3 contains 16 residues. V was shortened by 5 bases and J by 2 bases, with 13 bases between the two germline ends. Germline V gene lookup returns CDR1 LGHNA and CDR2 YSLEER. As DNA, the CDR3 is TGCGCCAGCAGCTACCACGCCCTCACTGGGGCCAACGTCCTGACTTTC. Its translation: CASSYHALTGANVLTF.

The CDR3 bases are TGCAGCCATACTCAGCCCCAGCATTTT. Protein product: CSHTQPQHF. The genes are TRBV29-1 and TRBJ1-5; D unclear. CDR3 size: 9 residues. Trimming took off 8 bases at V and 6 bases at J, with 5 bases between the two ends. Germline CDR1 and CDR2: SQVTM and ANQGSEA.

The V and J genes are TRBV29-1 and TRBJ2-1; possibly TRBD2 for D (5 bases). Trimming removed 3 bases from V and 4 bases from J, with 10 bases in between. Germline CDR1 SQVTM, CDR2 ANQGSEA. The CDR3 contains 13 residues. CDR3 protein: CSVEDSAYNEQFF. CDR3 DNA: TGCAGCGTTGAGGATAGCGCTTACAATGAGCAGTTCTTC.

V usage is TRBV15 and J usage is TRBJ2-6; no firm D call. The CDR3 has 15 amino acids. The V gene lost 1 base and the J gene lost 1 base, with 5 bases spanning the gap. From germline, CDR1 is LNHNV and CDR2 YYDKDF (reference sequence). The CDR3 loop reads CATSRGGSGANVLTF. CDR3 DNA sequence: TGTGCCACCAGCAGAGGCGGATCTGGGGCCAACGTCCTGACTTTC.

As regards this clone: Additional DNA sequences in this sample encode the identical CDR3. The chain links TRBV29-1 to TRBJ2-7; 9 bases are shared with TRBD2. The length of the CDR3 is 14 residues. Losses at the gene ends were 6 bases for V and 0 bases for J; bases not matched to a gene: 6. CDR1 and CDR2 (germline): SQVTM, ANQGSEA. CDR3 sequence (DNA): TGCAGCGTGGGTGCTAGCGGGACCTCCTACGAGCAGTACTTC. This translates into CSVGASGTSYEQYF.

This rearrangement joins TRBV27 to TRBJ2-7; D unresolved. The germline gives CDR1 MNHEY, CDR2 SMNVEV (reference sequence). This CDR3 spans 13 amino acids. Trimming shortened V by 5 bases and J by 1 base, and 9 bases separated the two germline ends. CDR3 in amino acids: CASSPRASYEQYF. CDR3 DNA: TGTGCCAGCAGTCCCAGAGCGTCCTACGAGCAGTACTTC.

The chain uses TRBV9 and TRBJ2-5; 10 nucleotides align to TRBD2. The junction had 6 bases not matched to a gene; V was cut back by 0 bases and J by 4 bases. The CDR3 is made up of 16 amino acids. Germline CDR1 SGDLS, CDR2 YYNGEE. The CDR3 reads CASSVAASGSRETQYF. The DNA of the CDR3 is TGTGCCAGCAGCGTAGCGGCTAGCGGGAGTAGAGAGACCCAGTACTTC.

The chain uses TRBV5-1 and TRBJ2-1; TRBD2 matches 9 bases. Germline CDR1 and CDR2: SGHRS and YFSETQ. CDR3 length equals 15 residues. V trimming: 1 base; J trimming: 6 bases; junction bases outside the gene matches: 5. The CDR3 DNA follows: TGCGCCAGCAGCTTGACTAGCGGGTTTGTCAATGAGCAGTTCTTC. Translated: CASSLTSGFVNEQFF.

There are a few counts of this clone. The sample carries other DNA sequences with the same CDR3. The chain carries TRBV7-3 and TRBJ2-1; D unclear. CDR1 is SGHTA, CDR2 FQGTGA, per germline. The CDR3 consists of 15 residues. Trimming took 3 bases from V and 0 from J, leaving 9 bases between them. CDR3 DNA: TGTGCCAGCAGCTTGGACCCCAGCTCCTACAATGAGCAGTTCTTC. Amino acid sequence: CASSLDPSSYNEQFF. The entire variable domain, with the rest obtained from reference TRBV7-3 and TRBJ2-1, is as follows: GAGVSQTPSNKVTEKGKYVELRCDPISGHTALYWYRQSLGQGPEFLIYFQGTGAADDSGLPNDRFFAVRPEGSVSTLKIQRTERGDSAVYLCASSLDPSSYNEQFFGPGTRLTVL.

The genes are TRBV30 and TRBJ2-5; TRBD2 is a possible D gene (5 bases). CDR1 and CDR2 (germline): GTSNPN, SVGIG (reference sequence). The CDR3 extends over 13 amino acids. Trimming cost V 2 bases and J 9 bases, with 16 bases left between them. The chain's CDR3 is CAWSLDRSRAQYF. CDR3 DNA: TGTGCCTGGAGTTTGGACCGTTCGAGGGCCCAGTACTTC.

The chain has TRBV2 and TRBJ2-7; either TRBD1 or TRBD2 may fit D (5 bases each). Germline-derived CDR1 and CDR2 are SNHLY and FYNNEI. The CDR3 covers 11 residues. V gave up 8 bases and J gave up 4 bases, with 9 bases separating them. CDR3 sequence: CASRDRYEQYF. CDR3 in DNA: TGTGCCAGCCGGGACCGGTACGAGCAGTACTTC.

The genes are TRBV9 and TRBJ2-7; D is possibly TRBD1 or TRBD2 (5 bases each). CDR3 length equals 12 residues. The germline V gene encodes CDR1 SGDLS and CDR2 YYNGEE. Trimming removed 3 bases from V and 2 bases from J, with 6 bases in between. CDR3 sequence: CASSGDAYEQYF. CDR3 nucleotides: TGTGCCAGCAGCGGGGACGCCTACGAGCAGTACTTC.